The 5 T cell receptor beta chains in this list originate from one sample, sequenced in a study of T cell changes during pregnancy in multiple sclerosis. The method was immunoSEQ multiplex PCR; TCRdb's version includes in-frame clones alone and lacks a portion of them. The table shows about 39,000 clones, with less than 95% occurring only once. The input for sequencing was CD4+ T cells from peripheral blood mononuclear cells, taken in the first trimester of pregnancy. Receptors were obtained from a female donor in good health, enrolled as a control in a pregnancy study.

The V and J genes are TRBV19 and TRBJ1-2; TRBD1 matches at 7 bases. This CDR3 has 16 amino acids. The trim removed 5 bases at V and 4 bases at J, leaving 13 bases unmatched. Germline V CDR1 and CDR2: LNHDA, SQIVND (reference sequence). The CDR3: CASSSQDRVRSYGYTF. Written as DNA, the CDR3 is TGTGCCAGTAGTTCCCAAGACAGGGTTCGATCCTATGGCTACACCTTC.

The chain couples TRBV6-4 to TRBJ2-1; no clear D. The CDR3 is 14 amino acids. Germline CDR1 MRHNA, CDR2 SNTAGT. The V end lost 6 bases, the J end lost 5 bases, and 14 bases lay between the germline ends. The CDR3 region is CASSRLISNNEQFF. CDR3 coding DNA: TGTGCCAGCAGCCGCCTGATTTCTAACAATGAGCAGTTCTTC.

The V call is TRBV4-1, the J call TRBJ1-2; TRBD1 might be the D (5 bases). This CDR3 is 15 amino acids long. V shed 1 base and J shed 8 bases, with 17 bases lying between them. From germline, CDR1 is MGHRA and CDR2 YSYEKL. In DNA form, the CDR3 reads TGCGCCAGCAGCCAAGGTACAGGATCATCCGACGGCTACACCTTC. Residues: CASSQGTGSSDGYTF.

The rearrangement uses TRBV7-2 and TRBJ2-5, with 14 nucleotides matching TRBD2. Germline CDR1 reads SGHTA; CDR2 reads FQGNSA. This CDR3 region has 16 residues. V was pared by 5 bases and J by 2 bases, with 4 bases of the junction left unmatched. DNA for the CDR3: TGTGCCAGCAGCACCGGGACTAGCGGGGGTCAAGAGACCCAGTACTTC. Protein: CASSTGTSGGQETQYF.

The CDR3 sequence: CASSTGTSVNNEQFF. CDR3 coding DNA: TGTGCCAGCAGCACCGGGACTAGCGTCAACAATGAGCAGTTCTTC. The chain joins TRBV7-6 to TRBJ2-1; 10 bases are shared with TRBD2. Trimming removed 5 bases from V and 5 bases from J; junction bases left unmatched: 6. Germline lookup yields CDR1 SGHVS and CDR2 FNYEAQ. The CDR3 sequence is 15 residues long.